A selection of T cell receptor beta chains follows, all from one sample in a study of beta chain features in type 1 diabetes. The repertoire was sequenced with immunoSEQ multiplex PCR; TCRdb's copy has only in-frame clones and lacks some. The sample shows roughly 450,000 clones, around 13% of them seen only once. The specimen was naive CD4+ T cells from blood. Source of these receptors: a man younger than 45 in good health. The CDR3 runs from the conserved cysteine through the conserved F or W. The D gene is left open where the match is weak. Where a row states a size, it is once, few, many or the class of an expanded clone; other rows omit it.

few,TRBV7-7,TRBJ2-1,.,CASNEALRQSEFF,TGTGCCAGCAACGAGGCCCTCAGGCAATCCGAGTTCTTC
.,TRBV19,TRBJ1-1,TRBD1,CASSMVVGTGNTEAFF,TGTGCCAGTAGTATGGTAGTAGGGACAGGGAACACTGAAGCTTTCTTT
few,TRBV29-1,TRBJ1-2,.,CSVEEATRNYGYTF,TGCAGCGTTGAGGAGGCCACTCGAAACTATGGCTACACCTTC
.,TRBV7-7,TRBJ2-1,.,CASSLLRVAYNEQFF,TGTGCTAGCAGCTTACTGCGGGTCGCATACAATGAGCAGTTCTTC
many,TRBV30,TRBJ1-2,.,CAWNGRYYGYTF,TGTGCCTGGAACGGCAGATACTATGGCTACACCTTC
few,TRBV7-9,TRBJ2-3,.,CASSTQGDTQYF,TGTGCCAGCAGCACTCAGGGGGATACGCAGTATTTT
few,TRBV27,TRBJ1-2,.,CASSPTLRDGGGYTF,TGTGCCAGCAGTCCCACCTTACGGGACGGCGGAGGCTACACCTTC
.,TRBV5-4,TRBJ2-2,.,CASASLGRGVQAGELFF,TGTGCCAGCGCTTCCCTGGGTAGGGGTGTTCAGGCCGGGGAGCTGTTTTTT
few,TRBV7-9,TRBJ1-4,.,CASSLVAEKLFF,TGTGCCAGCAGCTTAGTAGCTGAAAAACTGTTTTTT
few,TRBV7-8,TRBJ2-5,.,CASSSRGTQYF,TGTGCCAGCAGCTCTAGGGGGACCCAGTACTTC
.,TRBV4-3,TRBJ2-3,TRBD2,CASSQRGLAGGTQYF,TGCGCCAGCAGCCAACGGGGACTAGCCGGTGGTACGCAGTATTTT
many,TRBV30,TRBJ1-1,.,CAWSGQLGGGNTEAFF,TGTGCCTGGAGTGGCCAGTTGGGTGGAGGGAACACTGAAGCTTTCTTT
few,TRBV4-3,TRBJ2-3,.,CASSQDRRANRADTQYF,TGCGCCAGCAGCCAAGATAGGCGGGCAAACCGGGCAGATACGCAGTATTTT
.,TRBV9,TRBJ2-1,.,CASSGTRLDEQFF,TGTGCCAGCAGCGGGACGAGGTTGGATGAGCAGTTCTTC
once,TRBV7-2,TRBJ2-7,.,CASSPGQIPSYEQYF,TGTGCCAGCAGCCCCGGACAGATACCCTCCTACGAGCAGTACTTC
few,TRBV12-5,TRBJ2-5,TRBD2,CASGLVRLAGNLKRETQYF,TGTGCTAGTGGTTTGGTACGATTAGCGGGAAACCTCAAAAGGGAGACCCAGTACTTC
.,TRBV7-9,TRBJ2-1,.,CASSLEGGLYNEQFF,TGTGCCAGCAGCTTAGAAGGGGGGCTTTACAATGAGCAGTTCTTC
.,TRBV7-9,TRBJ1-4,.,CASRSGTTNEKLFF,TGTGCCAGCAGGAGCGGGACAACTAATGAAAAACTGTTTTTT
.,TRBV27,TRBJ2-6,.,CASTRVSGANVLTF,TGTGCCAGCACCCGGGTCTCTGGGGCCAACGTCCTGACTTTC
.,TRBV30,TRBJ2-5,.,CAWSPGIIEETQYF,TGTGCCTGGAGCCCTGGCATTATAGAAGAGACCCAGTACTTC
.,TRBV25-1,TRBJ2-3,TRBD2,CASSDTLAGYADTQYF,TGTGCCAGCAGTGATACCCTAGCGGGATATGCAGATACGCAGTATTTT
.,TRBV5-4,TRBJ2-3,.,CASSFNADTQYF,TGTGCCAGCAGCTTCAACGCAGATACGCAGTATTTT
few,TRBV7-2,TRBJ2-5,TRBD2,CASSRTSGSQETQYF,TGTGCCAGCAGCCGGACTAGCGGGAGTCAAGAGACCCAGTACTTC
.,TRBV5-1,TRBJ2-3,.,CASSLRAADTQYF,TGCGCCAGCAGCTTGCGGGCGGCAGATACGCAGTATTTT
few,TRBV9,TRBJ1-6,TRBD1,CASSVLQGFNSPLHF,TGTGCCAGCAGCGTATTACAGGGGTTCAATTCACCCCTCCACTTT
few,TRBV29-1,TRBJ2-1,.,CSVYLQGNSSYNEQFF,TGCAGCGTCTACTTACAGGGAAATTCTTCCTACAATGAGCAGTTCTTC
few,TRBV6-5,TRBJ2-3,.,CASSYSGLAGDTQYF,TGTGCCAGCAGTTACTCCGGCCTCGCTGGGGATACGCAGTATTTT
.,TRBV5-4,TRBJ2-2,.,CASSLSGQGATGELFF,TGTGCCAGCAGCTTGTCCGGGCAGGGAGCCACCGGGGAGCTGTTTTTT
few,TRBV9,TRBJ2-3,TRBD1,CASSVFSGQLTDTQYF,TGTGCCAGCAGCGTATTCTCGGGACAGCTGACAGATACGCAGTATTTT
few,TRBV30,TRBJ2-1,.,CAWSSPGRYNEQFF,TGTGCCTGGAGTTCCCCGGGAAGATACAATGAGCAGTTCTTC
.,TRBV25-1,TRBJ2-3,TRBD1,CASSVTGSLDTQYF,TGTGCCAGCAGTGTGACAGGGAGCCTGGATACGCAGTATTTT
few,TRBV9,TRBJ2-5,.,CASSLGTEETQYF,TGTGCCAGCAGCTTAGGGACCGAAGAGACCCAGTACTTC
few,TRBV7-9,TRBJ2-7,.,CASINTPGQPTYEQYF,TGTGCCAGCATCAACACGCCGGGACAACCAACCTACGAGCAGTACTTC
few,TRBV10-1,TRBJ1-1,.,CASSEHGTEAFF,TGCGCCAGCAGTGAGCACGGCACTGAAGCTTTCTTT
few,TRBV15,TRBJ2-5,.,CATSGGIMETQYF,TGTGCCACCAGCGGGGGTATTATGGAGACCCAGTACTTC
few,TRBV29-1,TRBJ2-1,.,CSVERPGLGNEQFF,TGCAGCGTTGAACGGCCCGGGCTTGGCAATGAGCAGTTCTTC
.,TRBV7-9,TRBJ1-2,.,CASSFGAEIYGYTF,TGTGCCAGCAGCTTCGGGGCAGAGATCTATGGCTACACCTTC
.,TRBV25-1,TRBJ2-3,.,CASSLVGGTDTQYF,TGTGCCAGCAGTTTGGTTGGGGGAACAGATACGCAGTATTTT
.,TRBV4-2,TRBJ2-1,TRBD2,CASSPLVLAGGNEQFF,TGTGCCAGCAGCCCACTGGTGTTAGCGGGAGGCAATGAGCAGTTCTTC
.,TRBV4-3,TRBJ1-2,.,CASSRLGGRGADYGYTF,TGCGCCAGCAGCCGCTTAGGTGGGCGGGGCGCGGACTATGGCTACACCTTC
few,TRBV29-1,TRBJ1-2,TRBD1,CSVYRDRGRYGYTF,TGCAGCGTATACCGGGACAGGGGACGCTATGGCTACACCTTC
.,TRBV14,TRBJ1-6,.,CASSPLFGPAPSPLHF,TGTGCCAGCAGCCCCTTGTTCGGTCCTGCACCTTCACCCCTCCACTTT
.,TRBV7-9,TRBJ2-1,.,CASSLNPGPDNEQFF,TGTGCCAGCAGCTTAAACCCGGGACCCGACAATGAGCAGTTCTTC
.,TRBV9,TRBJ1-2,TRBD1,CASSAGQPGYGYTF,TGTGCCAGCAGCGCGGGACAGCCTGGCTATGGCTACACCTTC
few,TRBV2,TRBJ1-5,.,CAEGGGNQPQHF,TGTGCCGAGGGGGGCGGCAATCAGCCCCAGCATTTT
few,TRBV29-1,TRBJ2-6,.,CSAARAGANVLTF,TGCAGCGCTGCCAGGGCTGGGGCCAACGTCCTGACTTTC
many,TRBV4-3,TRBJ2-3,.,CASSLKGQSSTDTQYF,TGCGCCAGCAGCCTGAAAGGGCAGAGTAGCACAGATACGCAGTATTTT
.,TRBV27,TRBJ2-5,.,CASSLTVSERETQYF,TGTGCCAGCAGTTTAACAGTCTCAGAACGGGAGACCCAGTACTTC
.,TRBV7-2,TRBJ2-2,TRBD2,CASSVRGLAVTGELFF,TGTGCCAGCAGCGTACGAGGACTAGCGGTCACCGGGGAGCTGTTTTTT
few,TRBV2,TRBJ1-1,.,CASRASIVTEAFF,TGTGCCAGCAGAGCCTCAATTGTCACTGAAGCTTTCTTT
.,TRBV7-3,TRBJ1-2,TRBD1,CASSLTPGQGNYGYTF,TGTGCCAGCAGCTTAACACCGGGACAGGGCAACTATGGCTACACCTTC
.,TRBV9,TRBJ2-3,.,CASSPGGTDTQYF,TGTGCCAGCAGCCCCGGGGGCACAGATACGCAGTATTTT
many,TRBV2,TRBJ2-4,.,CASSPGGGIQYF,TGTGCCAGCAGCCCAGGAGGAGGCATTCAGTACTTC
.,TRBV30,TRBJ1-3,.,CAWSVRQWTRSGNTIYF,TGTGCCTGGAGTGTACGTCAATGGACCCGCTCTGGAAACACCATATATTTT
few,TRBV13,TRBJ2-3,TRBD1,CASSSWDRATDTQYF,TGTGCCAGCAGCAGCTGGGACAGGGCCACAGATACGCAGTATTTT
once,TRBV4-3,TRBJ2-1,.,CASSPARGNEQFF,TGCGCCAGCAGTCCAGCACGGGGGAATGAGCAGTTCTTC
.,TRBV7-9,TRBJ2-3,.,CASTPISRSTDTQYF,TGTGCCAGCACCCCAATCAGCCGAAGCACAGATACGCAGTATTTT
.,TRBV15,TRBJ2-1,TRBD2,CATSKMGTSGNNEQFF,TGTGCCACCAGCAAAATGGGTACTAGCGGGAACAATGAGCAGTTCTTC
few,TRBV19,TRBJ2-6,.,CASSMWVQSGANVLTF,TGTGCCAGTAGTATGTGGGTGCAGTCCGGGGCCAACGTCCTGACTTTC
few,TRBV2,TRBJ2-5,.,CASRVETQYF,TGTGCCAGCAGGGTGGAGACCCAGTACTTC